The rows below give T cell receptor beta chains drawn from one sample of a study of cytomegalovirus exposure and HLA in healthy donors. Sequenced by immunoSEQ multiplex PCR; TCRdb stores in-frame clones only, minus some. The sample records fewer than 150,000 clones, 88% being singletons. Sequencing used PBMCs. The receptors stem from a woman aged 18-29 years in good health and CMV-seropositive. Each CDR3 is given with its conserved first and last residue. Fields, in order: D gene, clone size, V gene, J gene, CDR3 DNA, CDR3 protein. The D gene is left open where the match is weak. The size entry is marked missing in some rows and otherwise reads once, few, many or a size class.

d_call: .; clone_size: .; v_call: TRBV6-1; j_call: TRBJ2-2; cdr3_nt: TGTGCCAGCACGACTAGTGCGTCCGGGGAGCTGTTTTTT; cdr3_aa: CASTTSASGELFF
d_call: TRBD2; clone_size: .; v_call: TRBV28; j_call: TRBJ2-7; cdr3_nt: TGTGCCAGCCGATGGACTAGCGGGTATTTCTCCTACGAGCAGTACTTC; cdr3_aa: CASRWTSGYFSYEQYF
d_call: TRBD2; clone_size: once; v_call: TRBV11-3; j_call: TRBJ2-5; cdr3_nt: TGTGCCAGCAGCACTGGACTAGCGGGTTACCAAGAGACCCAGTACTTC; cdr3_aa: CASSTGLAGYQETQYF
d_call: TRBD1; clone_size: .; v_call: TRBV5-5; j_call: TRBJ1-2; cdr3_nt: TGTGCCAGCAGCGAGGGACAGGGGCTAATATATGGCTACACCTTC; cdr3_aa: CASSEGQGLIYGYTF
d_call: .; clone_size: .; v_call: TRBV9; j_call: TRBJ1-1; cdr3_nt: TGTGCCAGCAGCGTAGCGGGGGGCAGGGCGGGCGACACTGAAGCTTTCTTT; cdr3_aa: CASSVAGGRAGDTEAFF
d_call: .; clone_size: .; v_call: TRBV6-1; j_call: TRBJ1-6; cdr3_nt: TGTGCCAGCAGTGAGGGGGGACCGCGCTCCTATAATTCACCCCTCCACTTT; cdr3_aa: CASSEGGPRSYNSPLHF
d_call: TRBD1; clone_size: once; v_call: TRBV9; j_call: TRBJ2-2; cdr3_nt: TGTGCCAGCACCAGGGGGTCAGGGGAGCTGTTTTTT; cdr3_aa: CASTRGSGELFF
d_call: .; clone_size: .; v_call: TRBV12-5; j_call: TRBJ2-5; cdr3_nt: TGTGCTAGTGCTCCAGGTCCGGAAAGGTCGACCCAGTACTTC; cdr3_aa: CASAPGPERSTQYF
d_call: .; clone_size: .; v_call: TRBV9; j_call: TRBJ2-2; cdr3_nt: TGTGCCAGCAGCCCCTCCCCCTCCGGGGAGCTGTTTTTT; cdr3_aa: CASSPSPSGELFF
d_call: .; clone_size: few; v_call: TRBV19; j_call: TRBJ1-4; cdr3_nt: TGTGCCAGTAGTCCACCGGGGTCGGGGGGTGAAAAACTGTTTTTT; cdr3_aa: CASSPPGSGGEKLFF
d_call: TRBD1; clone_size: .; v_call: TRBV2; j_call: TRBJ1-2; cdr3_nt: TGTGCCAGCAGGGCCAAGACAGGGCTAGGGGATGGCTACACCTTC; cdr3_aa: CASRAKTGLGDGYTF
d_call: .; clone_size: .; v_call: TRBV5-1; j_call: TRBJ1-3; cdr3_nt: TGCGCCAGCAGCGCTCGTGGGCCCAGCTCTGGAAACACCATATATTTT; cdr3_aa: CASSARGPSSGNTIYF
d_call: TRBD1; clone_size: .; v_call: TRBV28; j_call: TRBJ1-2; cdr3_nt: TGTGCCAGCAGTTTTCAGGACAGGGAAAACTATGGCTACACCTTC; cdr3_aa: CASSFQDRENYGYTF
d_call: TRBD1; clone_size: .; v_call: TRBV6-6; j_call: TRBJ2-7; cdr3_nt: TGTGCCAGCAGCCCCGGGACAGGGGAGTTACGCCACGAGCAGTACTTC; cdr3_aa: CASSPGTGELRHEQYF
d_call: TRBD1; clone_size: .; v_call: TRBV5-1; j_call: TRBJ1-6; cdr3_nt: TGCGCCAGCAGCGCAGGACAGGGGAATAATTCACCCCTCCACTTT; cdr3_aa: CASSAGQGNNSPLHF
d_call: .; clone_size: .; v_call: TRBV28; j_call: TRBJ2-3; cdr3_nt: TGTGCCAGCAGTCCGCAGGCCACAGATACGCAGTATTTT; cdr3_aa: CASSPQATDTQYF
d_call: .; clone_size: .; v_call: TRBV7-3; j_call: TRBJ2-6; cdr3_nt: TGTGCCAGCAGCTTAAGTCCGGGGGCCAACGTCCTGACTTTC; cdr3_aa: CASSLSPGANVLTF
d_call: .; clone_size: .; v_call: TRBV6-5; j_call: TRBJ2-7; cdr3_nt: TGTGCCAGCAGCGTCCAGGGTCCCTACGAGCAGTACTTC; cdr3_aa: CASSVQGPYEQYF
d_call: .; clone_size: .; v_call: TRBV28; j_call: TRBJ1-6; cdr3_nt: TGTGCCAGCGGGACGGTGGGAGGAGGGGATTATAATTCACCCCTCCACTTT; cdr3_aa: CASGTVGGGDYNSPLHF
d_call: .; clone_size: few; v_call: TRBV30; j_call: TRBJ1-2; cdr3_nt: TGTGCCTGGAGTGTTTCTAGCTACACCTTC; cdr3_aa: CAWSVSSYTF